The T cell receptor (beta chain) under discussion was sequenced for a study of CD8 T cells in Susac syndrome. Study information: There were Susac syndrome patients who were therapy-naive at blood draw, others on corticosteroids, and others on intravenous immunoglobulin alone.

An amount of RNA that ranged from roughly 0.5 to 1 ug was reverse transcribed with random hexamers. TCRdb reanalysed the immunoSEQ multiplex PCR reads using MiXCR and keeps one entry per CDR3 protein. The sample yields some 200,000 distinct CDR3 sequences, around 90% seen once. V trimming: 6 bases; J trimming: 2 bases; junction bases outside the gene matches: 6. This CDR3 has 16 amino acids. CDR1 SNHLY and CDR2 FYNNEI come from the germline V gene. V is TRBV2 and J is TRBJ2-2; 10 nucleotides align to TRBD1. Sequenced input: CD4+ T cells from PBMCs. This TCR derives from a human donor with Susac syndrome. CDR3 protein: CASRSRDRGNTGELFF. The CDR3 coding sequence is TGTGCCAGCAGGAGCCGGGACAGGGGAAACACCGGGGAGCTGTTTTTT.